Listed below are T cell receptor beta chains from one sample, sequenced in a study of blood T cell repertoires in COVID-19. Data came from immunoSEQ multiplex PCR; TCRdb stores just in-frame clones and leaves some out. Of about 330,000 clones in the sample, nearly 90% were seen once. The specimen was PBMCs or T cells enriched from blood (not recorded which). These receptors originate from a woman aged 30 to 39 who had recovered from COVID-19. The CDR3 runs from the conserved cysteine through the conserved F or W. A D gene is named only where the DNA matches it firmly. Clone size is shown for a subset of rows, as once, few, many or a class of expanded clone.

TRBV5-5	TRBJ1-2	NA	14	NA	CASSFDRPNYGYTF	TGTGCCAGCAGCTTTGACAGGCCTAACTATGGCTACACCTTC
TRBV3-1/TRBV3-2	TRBJ1-1	NA	14	NA	CASSQTPQGTEAFF	TGTGCCAGCAGCCAAACCCCTCAGGGAACTGAAGCTTTCTTT
TRBV2	TRBJ1-5	NA	14	NA	CASSIVSRNQPQHF	TGTGCCAGCAGCATAGTTTCGCGCAATCAGCCCCAGCATTTT
TRBV3-1/TRBV3-2	TRBJ1-1	NA	15	NA	CASSQDPGGDTEAFF	TGTGCCAGCAGCCAGGACCCGGGCGGGGACACTGAAGCTTTCTTT
TRBV6-5	TRBJ1-2	once	13	TRBD1	CASSHRGLPGYTF	TGTGCCAGCAGTCACAGGGGGCTGCCTGGCTACACCTTC
TRBV30	TRBJ1-2	NA	12	NA	CAWSPGGGGYTF	TGTGCCTGGAGTCCAGGCGGGGGTGGCTACACCTTC
TRBV3-1/TRBV3-2	TRBJ2-3	NA	16	TRBD2	CASSHASSGSTDTQYF	TGTGCCAGCAGCCACGCCTCTAGCGGGAGCACAGATACGCAGTATTTT
TRBV4-2	TRBJ1-2	NA	17	TRBD1	CASSQEGNRGTNYGYTF	TGTGCCAGCAGCCAAGAGGGGAACAGGGGAACGAACTATGGCTACACCTTC
TRBV12-3/TRBV12-4	TRBJ1-1	NA	13	TRBD1	CASSRQGNTEAFF	TGTGCCAGCAGCCGACAGGGGAACACTGAAGCTTTCTTT
TRBV11-2	TRBJ1-1	NA	14	TRBD1	CASSLVRQGTEAFF	TGTGCCAGCAGCTTAGTAAGACAGGGCACTGAAGCTTTCTTT
TRBV27	TRBJ2-1	NA	16	NA	CASSKNYRGADNEQFF	TGTGCCAGCAGTAAGAATTACCGCGGGGCCGACAATGAGCAGTTCTTC
TRBV9	TRBJ1-1	many	14	TRBD1	CASSVSTGSAEAFF	TGTGCCAGCAGCGTATCGACAGGGAGCGCTGAAGCTTTCTTT
TRBV30	TRBJ1-1	NA	15	NA	CAWSVLGGVNTEAFF	TGTGCCTGGAGTGTACTTGGGGGGGTGAACACTGAAGCTTTCTTT
TRBV7-9	TRBJ2-3	NA	14	TRBD1	CASTGTGGADTQYF	TGTGCCAGCACCGGGACAGGGGGGGCAGATACGCAGTATTTT
TRBV5-1	TRBJ1-1	NA	17	TRBD1	CASSLDRTGGMNTEAFF	TGCGCCAGCAGCTTGGACCGGACAGGGGGCATGAACACTGAAGCTTTCTTT
TRBV19	TRBJ1-5	NA	15	NA	CASSTAGVNNQPQHF	TGTGCCAGTAGTACCGCAGGGGTTAACAATCAGCCCCAGCATTTT
TRBV9	TRBJ2-1	NA	16	TRBD2	CASSVEASGAPLEQFF	TGTGCCAGCAGCGTAGAGGCTAGCGGGGCGCCACTAGAGCAGTTCTTC
TRBV12-3/TRBV12-4	TRBJ2-7	NA	12	NA	CASSSGLYEQYF	TGTGCCAGCAGTTCAGGGCTCTACGAGCAGTACTTC
TRBV11-3	TRBJ2-3	NA	14	NA	CASSLGHIGDTQYF	TGTGCCAGCAGCCTCGGACACATCGGAGATACGCAGTATTTT
TRBV9	TRBJ1-1	NA	17	TRBD1	CASSVGPGGLKNTEAFF	TGTGCCAGCAGCGTAGGGCCAGGGGGCTTGAAGAACACTGAAGCTTTCTTT
TRBV24-1	TRBJ1-5	NA	19	NA	CATSDTKPGTTYSNQPQHF	TGTGCCACCAGTGATACCAAGCCCGGGACAACTTATAGCAATCAGCCCCAGCATTTT
TRBV5-1	TRBJ2-1	NA	16	TRBD2	CASSLWPSGAHNEQFF	TGCGCCAGCAGCTTATGGCCTAGCGGGGCCCACAATGAGCAGTTCTTC
TRBV7-2	TRBJ2-1	NA	15	TRBD1	CASSHDRGRYNEQFF	TGTGCCAGCAGCCACGACAGGGGACGATACAATGAGCAGTTCTTC
TRBV9	TRBJ2-2	NA	16	TRBD2	CASSIGAGPGTGELFF	TGTGCCAGCAGTATCGGAGCGGGGCCGGGAACCGGGGAGCTGTTTTTT
TRBV19	TRBJ2-6	NA	19	NA	CASSPSLPRQSSGANVLTF	TGTGCCAGTAGTCCCTCACTCCCCCGACAGAGCTCTGGGGCCAACGTCCTGACTTTC
TRBV9	TRBJ2-7	few	15	NA	CASSRGTLGSYEQYF	TGTGCCAGCAGCCGGGGGACCCTTGGCTCCTACGAGCAGTACTTC
TRBV2	TRBJ2-7	NA	14	TRBD2	CASASSGSSYEQYF	TGTGCCAGCGCCTCTAGCGGGAGCTCCTACGAGCAGTACTTC
TRBV5-1	TRBJ2-3	once	15	TRBD2	CASSLRGSGTDTQYF	TGCGCCAGCAGTCTGCGGGGGTCAGGCACAGATACGCAGTATTTT
TRBV5-6	TRBJ1-1	NA	13	NA	CASSLLPPERAFF	TGTGCCAGCAGCTTGCTCCCCCCAGAAAGAGCTTTCTTT
TRBV7-9	TRBJ1-1	NA	13	NA	CASSLRSELEAFF	TGTGCCAGCAGCTTACGATCCGAGCTGGAAGCTTTCTTT
TRBV7-3	TRBJ2-5	NA	16	TRBD1	CASSRIGAQGLETQYF	TGTGCCAGCAGCCGAATCGGTGCACAGGGGCTAGAGACCCAGTACTTC